The following is a T cell receptor beta chain sequence with its context. Germline values: CDR1 LGHNT, CDR2 FRNRAP. The length of the CDR3 is 18 residues. V was clipped by 2 bases and J by 0 bases, with 16 bases between them. This record belongs to a study of blood T cell repertoires in COVID-19. As for the study in general: The United States, Italy and Spain provided the acute and convalescent COVID-19 samples. T cells, B-cell-depleted T cells, or PBMCs supplied cDNA or gDNA.

The authors' processing: Reference gene primer amplification yielded estimated nucleated cell counts. The table came from immunoSEQ multiplex PCR; TCRdb's copy has only in-frame clones and leaves some out. That table is the source of V, J and clone size, and D and trimming were worked out from the DNA. The repertoire includes around 130,000 clones, approximately 77% of them detected once, and about a fifth sits in the top ten. The receptor's source is a man of 80 years or more with acute or convalescent COVID-19. The sequencing input was peripheral blood. The chain joins TRBV12-5 to TRBJ1-4, with D tentatively TRBD1 (5 bases). Here the CDR3 reads CASGLLRRGSATNEKLFF. The CDR3 nucleotides are TGTGCTAGTGGTTTGCTCCGTAGGGGATCTGCAACTAATGAAAAACTGTTTTTT.